A selection of T cell receptor beta chains follows, all from one sample in a study of T cells in Graves' hyperthyroidism and ophthalmopathy. TCRdb re-called the multiplex PCR reads with MiXCR, one entry per CDR3 protein. This table holds over 250,000 distinct CDR3 sequences, 25% to 30% found once. Sequencing used blood. The receptor source for this set is a man aged 35 to 55 with Graves' hyperthyroidism that later progressed to Graves' ophthalmopathy. CDR3s include the opening cysteine and the closing phenylalanine or tryptophan. D genes are given only for firm matches. Not every row has a clone size; where given, it reads once, few, many or a size class.

CDR3nt: TGTGCCAGCAGCACCGGGAGGTCCTTACTAGAGCCCCAGCATTTT
CDR3aa: CASSTGRSLLEPQHF
j_gene: TRBJ1-5
v_gene: TRBV12-3/TRBV12-4
abundance: few
len: 15
d_gene: NA

CDR3nt: TGTGCCAGCAAAGCAGGGAAAGGGGAAGAGACCCAGTACTTC
CDR3aa: CASKAGKGEETQYF
j_gene: TRBJ2-5
v_gene: TRBV12-3/TRBV12-4
abundance: many
len: 14
d_gene: NA

CDR3nt: TGTGCCAGCAGCCCCCGGGCTGCTTCTGGAAACACCATATATTTT
CDR3aa: CASSPRAASGNTIYF
j_gene: TRBJ1-3
v_gene: TRBV7-9
abundance: many
len: 15
d_gene: NA

CDR3nt: TGTGCCACTCTCAGCGGGGGCTGGACTGAAGCTTTCTTT
CDR3aa: CATLSGGWTEAFF
j_gene: TRBJ1-1
v_gene: TRBV6-1
abundance: NA
len: 13
d_gene: NA

CDR3nt: TGTGCCAGCAGTGAAAACAGGGGAGGAACCGGGGAGCTGTTTTTT
CDR3aa: CASSENRGGTGELFF
j_gene: TRBJ2-2
v_gene: TRBV2
abundance: many
len: 15
d_gene: NA

CDR3nt: TGTGCCAGCAGTTCGAGAAATCTAGCGGGAGGTGGGGAGACCCAGTACTTC
CDR3aa: CASSSRNLAGGGETQYF
j_gene: TRBJ2-5
v_gene: TRBV13
abundance: many
len: 17
d_gene: TRBD2

CDR3nt: TGTGCCATCAGCAAGGAGGGACAGGGGAACACTGAAGCTTTCTTT
CDR3aa: CAISKEGQGNTEAFF
j_gene: TRBJ1-1
v_gene: TRBV10-3
abundance: once
len: 15
d_gene: TRBD1

CDR3nt: TGCGCCAGCAGCCAGGGGACAGGGGCCTCTCCCTTGGCTGAAGCTTTCTTT
CDR3aa: CASSQGTGASPLAEAFF
j_gene: TRBJ1-1
v_gene: TRBV4-1
abundance: many
len: 17
d_gene: TRBD1

CDR3nt: TGTGCCAGTGTGTTGGGGGCCACCGGGGAGCTGTTTTTT
CDR3aa: CASVLGATGELFF
j_gene: TRBJ2-2
v_gene: TRBV19
abundance: many
len: 13
d_gene: NA

CDR3nt: TGTGCCAGCAGTTTTTTGAGCGGTGCGAGGGGAGGGCCCCAGCATTTT
CDR3aa: CASSFLSGARGGPQHF
j_gene: TRBJ1-5
v_gene: TRBV27
abundance: many
len: 16
d_gene: NA

CDR3nt: TGTGCCAGCAGCTTAGCCGAGGGGTTGGAGACCCAGTACTTC
CDR3aa: CASSLAEGLETQYF
j_gene: TRBJ2-5
v_gene: TRBV7-3
abundance: NA
len: 14
d_gene: NA

CDR3nt: TGTGCCTGGTCCCGAACAGTTACCGGGGAGCTGTTTTTT
CDR3aa: CAWSRTVTGELFF
j_gene: TRBJ2-2
v_gene: TRBV30
abundance: many
len: 13
d_gene: NA

CDR3nt: TGTGCCAGCAGTCCCGGAGGCGGCGGTGGCTACACCTTC
CDR3aa: CASSPGGGGGYTF
j_gene: TRBJ1-2
v_gene: TRBV6-1
abundance: few
len: 13
d_gene: NA

CDR3nt: TGTGCCAGCAGCGGGGGGCTTAACTATGGCTACACCTTC
CDR3aa: CASSGGLNYGYTF
j_gene: TRBJ1-2
v_gene: TRBV7-2
abundance: many
len: 13
d_gene: NA

CDR3nt: TGTGCCAGCAGTTTAATCGGCAGGGACACTGAAGCTTTCTTT
CDR3aa: CASSLIGRDTEAFF
j_gene: TRBJ1-1
v_gene: TRBV12-3/TRBV12-4
abundance: once
len: 14
d_gene: NA

CDR3nt: TGTGCCAGCAGCCAGGGGGAGGTGGCTTTCTTT
CDR3aa: CASSQGEVAFF
j_gene: TRBJ1-1
v_gene: TRBV28
abundance: many
len: 11
d_gene: TRBD1

CDR3nt: TGTGCCAGCACCCACCCATCGCGGCGGGTTAAGGTTTTAAACACCATATATTTT
CDR3aa: CASTHPSRRVKVLNTIYF
j_gene: TRBJ1-3
v_gene: TRBV6-2/TRBV6-3
abundance: many
len: 18
d_gene: NA

CDR3nt: TGCAGTGCGCTAGAGAGGGAGACCCAGTACTTC
CDR3aa: CSALERETQYF
j_gene: TRBJ2-5
v_gene: TRBV20-1
abundance: many
len: 11
d_gene: NA

CDR3nt: TGCAGCGGCAGACAGAACACTGAAGCTTTCTTT
CDR3aa: CSGRQNTEAFF
j_gene: TRBJ1-1
v_gene: TRBV29-1
abundance: many
len: 11
d_gene: NA

CDR3nt: TGCGCCAGCAGCCAACAGGGAATGGTGAACAATCAGCCCCAGCATTTT
CDR3aa: CASSQQGMVNNQPQHF
j_gene: TRBJ1-5
v_gene: TRBV4-1
abundance: NA
len: 16
d_gene: NA

CDR3nt: TGCAGTGCTAGAGCCGAGAGACACGAGCAGTACTTC
CDR3aa: CSARAERHEQYF
j_gene: TRBJ2-7
v_gene: TRBV20-1
abundance: many
len: 12
d_gene: NA

CDR3nt: TGTGCTAGTGGTTTCCAGGGCTATGGCTACACCTTC
CDR3aa: CASGFQGYGYTF
j_gene: TRBJ1-2
v_gene: TRBV12-5
abundance: NA
len: 12
d_gene: NA

CDR3nt: TGCAGTGCTAGAGAGGTAGACTGGGTATACGAGCAGTACTTC
CDR3aa: CSAREVDWVYEQYF
j_gene: TRBJ2-7
v_gene: TRBV20-1
abundance: many
len: 14
d_gene: NA

CDR3nt: TGTGCCAGCACCCTCGGGTACACCGGGGAGCTGTTTTTT
CDR3aa: CASTLGYTGELFF
j_gene: TRBJ2-2
v_gene: TRBV12-3/TRBV12-4
abundance: NA
len: 13
d_gene: NA

CDR3nt: TGTGCCAGTAGTAGGATTGGCGGACAAGAGACCCAGTACTTC
CDR3aa: CASSRIGGQETQYF
j_gene: TRBJ2-5
v_gene: TRBV19
abundance: many
len: 14
d_gene: NA

CDR3nt: TGTGCCATCAGTGATAATGGCGGGGAGTCCTACAATGAGCAGTTCTTC
CDR3aa: CAISDNGGESYNEQFF
j_gene: TRBJ2-1
v_gene: TRBV10-3
abundance: many
len: 16
d_gene: NA

CDR3nt: TGCAGCGTTGAAGATAGGGGGGAATTCTACGAGCAGTACTTC
CDR3aa: CSVEDRGEFYEQYF
j_gene: TRBJ2-7
v_gene: TRBV29-1
abundance: many
len: 14
d_gene: NA

CDR3nt: TGTGCCAGCAGTAAGGGACAGGGGGGTTACGAGCAGTACTTC
CDR3aa: CASSKGQGGYEQYF
j_gene: TRBJ2-7
v_gene: TRBV12-3/TRBV12-4
abundance: many
len: 14
d_gene: TRBD1

CDR3nt: TGTGCCTGGAGTGTACTATCCCTGGGTCCGGCTGAAGCTTTCTTT
CDR3aa: CAWSVLSLGPAEAFF
j_gene: TRBJ1-1
v_gene: TRBV30
abundance: NA
len: 15
d_gene: NA

CDR3nt: TGTGCCAGCTCACCGGAGGAGGAAGAGACCCAGTACTTC
CDR3aa: CASSPEEEETQYF
j_gene: TRBJ2-5
v_gene: TRBV18
abundance: many
len: 13
d_gene: NA

CDR3nt: TGTGCCAGCAGCTTCCTACAGGGGGTGAACACTGAAGCTTTCTTT
CDR3aa: CASSFLQGVNTEAFF
j_gene: TRBJ1-1
v_gene: TRBV6-1
abundance: many
len: 15
d_gene: TRBD1

CDR3nt: TGTGCCACCAGCAGAGTTATCCTAGGACTTATGCCCCAGCATTTT
CDR3aa: CATSRVILGLMPQHF
j_gene: TRBJ1-5
v_gene: TRBV15
abundance: many
len: 15
d_gene: NA

CDR3nt: TGTGCCAGCAGTGAAGCTAGGGGGGGAAGGTCCTACGAGCAGTACTTC
CDR3aa: CASSEARGGRSYEQYF
j_gene: TRBJ2-7
v_gene: TRBV6-1
abundance: once
len: 16
d_gene: NA

CDR3nt: TGTGCCACCAGCAGAGCCTCGAACACTGAAGCTTTCTTT
CDR3aa: CATSRASNTEAFF
j_gene: TRBJ1-1
v_gene: TRBV15
abundance: once
len: 13
d_gene: NA

CDR3nt: TGTGCCAGCAGTCACAACAGGGCTGGCTACACCTTC
CDR3aa: CASSHNRAGYTF
j_gene: TRBJ1-2
v_gene: TRBV12-3/TRBV12-4
abundance: few
len: 12
d_gene: NA

CDR3nt: TGCAGTGCTAGAGATGGACGGGATAACACCGGGGAGCTGTTTTTT
CDR3aa: CSARDGRDNTGELFF
j_gene: TRBJ2-2
v_gene: TRBV20-1
abundance: many
len: 15
d_gene: NA

CDR3nt: TGTGCCAGTAGTATCCGGCAGGAGGGGCCCTACGAGCAGTACTTC
CDR3aa: CASSIRQEGPYEQYF
j_gene: TRBJ2-7
v_gene: TRBV19
abundance: many
len: 15
d_gene: NA

CDR3nt: TGTGCCACCAGTGAACAAAACACCGGGGAGCTGTTTTTT
CDR3aa: CATSEQNTGELFF
j_gene: TRBJ2-2
v_gene: TRBV24-1
abundance: once
len: 13
d_gene: NA

CDR3nt: TGTGCCAGCAGTTTATCGGGACTAGCGAGGAGATGGTACGAGCAGTACTTC
CDR3aa: CASSLSGLARRWYEQYF
j_gene: TRBJ2-7
v_gene: TRBV27
abundance: many
len: 17
d_gene: TRBD2